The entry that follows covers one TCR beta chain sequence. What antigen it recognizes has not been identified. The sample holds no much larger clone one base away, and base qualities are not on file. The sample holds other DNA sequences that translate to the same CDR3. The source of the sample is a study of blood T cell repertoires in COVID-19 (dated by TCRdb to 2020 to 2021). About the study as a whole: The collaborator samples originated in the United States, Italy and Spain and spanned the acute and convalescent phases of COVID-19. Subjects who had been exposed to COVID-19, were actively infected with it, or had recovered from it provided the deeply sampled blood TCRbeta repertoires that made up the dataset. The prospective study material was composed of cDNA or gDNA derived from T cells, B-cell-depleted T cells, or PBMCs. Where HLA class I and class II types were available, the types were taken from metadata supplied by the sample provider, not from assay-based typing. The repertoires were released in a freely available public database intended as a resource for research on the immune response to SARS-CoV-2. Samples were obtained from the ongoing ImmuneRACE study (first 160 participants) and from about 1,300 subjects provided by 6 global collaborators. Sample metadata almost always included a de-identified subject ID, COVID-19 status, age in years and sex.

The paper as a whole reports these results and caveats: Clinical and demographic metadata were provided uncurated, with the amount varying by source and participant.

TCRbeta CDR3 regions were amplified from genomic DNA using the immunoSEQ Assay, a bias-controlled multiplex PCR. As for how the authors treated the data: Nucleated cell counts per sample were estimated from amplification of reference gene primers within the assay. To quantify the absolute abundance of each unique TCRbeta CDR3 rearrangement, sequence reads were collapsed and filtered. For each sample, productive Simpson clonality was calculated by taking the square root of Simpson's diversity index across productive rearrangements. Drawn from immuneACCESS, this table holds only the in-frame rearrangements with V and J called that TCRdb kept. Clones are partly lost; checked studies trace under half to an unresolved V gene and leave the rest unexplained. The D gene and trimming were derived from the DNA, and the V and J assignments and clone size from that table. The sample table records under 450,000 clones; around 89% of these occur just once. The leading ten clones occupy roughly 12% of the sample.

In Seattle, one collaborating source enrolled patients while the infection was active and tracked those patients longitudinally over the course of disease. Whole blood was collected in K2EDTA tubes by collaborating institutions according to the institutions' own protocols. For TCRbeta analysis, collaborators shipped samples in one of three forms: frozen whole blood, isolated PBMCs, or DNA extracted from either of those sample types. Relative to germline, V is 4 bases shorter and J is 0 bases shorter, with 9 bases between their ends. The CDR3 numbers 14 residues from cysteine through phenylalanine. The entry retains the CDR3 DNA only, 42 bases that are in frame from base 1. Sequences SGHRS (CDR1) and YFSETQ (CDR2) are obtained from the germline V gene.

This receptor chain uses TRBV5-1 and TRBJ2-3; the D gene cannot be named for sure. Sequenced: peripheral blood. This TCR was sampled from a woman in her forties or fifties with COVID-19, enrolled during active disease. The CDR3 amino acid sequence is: CASSLLASTDTQYF. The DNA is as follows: TGCGCCAGCAGCCTGCTGGCCAGCACAGATACGCAGTATTTT. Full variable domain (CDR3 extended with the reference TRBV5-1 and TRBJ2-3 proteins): KAGVTQTPRYLIKTRGQQVTLSCSPISGHRSVSWYQQTPGQGLQFLFEYFSETQRNKGNFPGRFSGRQFSNSRSEMNVSTLELGDSALYLCASSLLASTDTQYFGPGTRLTVL.